Listed below are T cell receptor beta chains from one sample, sequenced in a study of T cell repertoires in cytomegalovirus infection. No antigens are known for them. TCRdb re-analysed the reads in MiXCR, keeping a single row per CDR3 protein. The sample has approximately 910,000 distinct CDR3 sequences, 25% to 40% seen once. The sample was cultured CD8+ T cells from PBMCs, taken from culture after CMV antigen stimulation. The receptors derive from a human donor in good health (CMV status not recorded). Some clones in this sample may be carry-over from other donors' samples. Both conserved end residues are trimmed from each CDR3. Fields, in order: V gene, J gene, clone size, CDR3 protein. Expanded clones get a size class; other rows say once, few or many, or leave the size out.

>TRBV6-6|TRBJ1-4|.
ASSSIQGLGEKLF
>TRBV27|TRBJ1-2|few
ASSSYRTASNYGYT
>TRBV19|TRBJ2-1|.
ASSIRTQGNEQF
>TRBV5-6|TRBJ1-1|many
ASRDAEFTEAF
>TRBV6-5|TRBJ1-1|few
ASSYDWTMNTEAF
>TRBV7-9|TRBJ1-1|.
ASSIRWTDSVAF
>TRBV7-9|TRBJ1-5|.
ASSLDAINQPQH
>TRBV7-2|TRBJ2-3|many
ASSPGYPDRGFLDTQY
>TRBV5-4|TRBJ2-1|.
ASSLRGRNNEQF
>TRBV6-6|TRBJ2-2|.
ASSSRSYTGELF
>TRBV27|TRBJ2-5|few
ASSLYPGEIKETQY
>TRBV12-5|TRBJ1-2|few
ASGLEGPYRNYGYT
>TRBV12-3/TRBV12-4|TRBJ1-4|.
ASSLSVEKLF
>TRBV9|TRBJ1-2|.
ASSAFLTPDGYT
>TRBV27|TRBJ2-2|.
ASRLAGGNTGELF
>TRBV6-1|TRBJ1-5|few
ASSPRTGKPQH
>TRBV5-8|TRBJ2-4|few
ASSLGDPKNIQY
>TRBV7-9|TRBJ1-2|.
ASSGRRDRASYGYT
>TRBV28|TRBJ2-5|.
VSSGRFGETQY
>TRBV7-9|TRBJ1-2|few
ASSPNGGYT